The clone carrying this TCR beta chain was seen at least ten times. Its target is unknown. Quantitative 5'-RACE with molecular barcodes produced the TCR beta libraries. TCRdb redid the calling of the 5' RACE reads with MiXCR, one entry per CDR3 protein. Among some 25,000 distinct CDR3 sequences listed, just over 2.5% were seen once. The sample comes from a study of CD8 T cells in ankylosing spondylitis. Study outcomes and limitations: Typical of ankylosing spondylitis blood, it appeared, was a TCR beta motif of about eight highly homologous variants. Earlier work had already found some motif variants in reactive arthritis synovial fluid and blood.

V was pared by 4 bases and J by 8 bases, with 5 bases of the junction left unmatched. CDR1 is SGDLS and CDR2 is YYNGEE in the germline V gene. The CDR3 is 14 amino acids. The specimen sequenced was blood, either unsorted or a sorted T cell fraction (not recorded which). This sequence was found in a female donor with ankylosing spondylitis or in good health (not recorded which). The V gene is TRBV9, the J gene TRBJ2-1; TRBD1 matches at 11 bases. CDR3 region: CASSTRTGGDEQFF. The DNA of the CDR3 is TGTGCCAGCAGCACACGGACAGGGGGCGATGAGCAGTTCTTC. The full variable domain, its missing parts supplied by reference TRBV9 and TRBJ2-1, is DSGVTQTPKHLITATGQRVTLRCSPRSGDLSVYWYQQSLDQGLQFLIQYYNGEERAKGNILERFSAQQFPDLHSELNLSSLELGDSALYFCASSTRTGGDEQFFGPGTRLTVL.